This TCR beta chain came from a study of blood T cell repertoires in COVID-19. V was shortened by 6 bases and J by 9 bases, with 16 bases between the two germline ends. There are 14 residues in the CDR3. Per the germline V gene, CDR1 is SGHNT and CDR2 is YYREEE (reference sequence). Original processing notes: Estimation of nucleated cell counts was performed using reference gene primer amplification. Generated by immunoSEQ multiplex PCR, the TCRdb table keeps only in-frame clones and is missing some. D and trimming were read from the DNA, whereas the V and J calls and clone size are those reported in that table. The sample lists 40,000 to 65,000 clones; 70% to 85% were seen once. The sample holds a few counts of this clone.

This rearrangement joins TRBV5-4 to TRBJ1-6; D may be TRBD1 (6 bases). Sequencing input: peripheral blood. This TCR was sampled from a human donor in a cohort sampled during active COVID-19. CDR3: CASTNREGRSPLHF. CDR3 in DNA: TGTGCCAGCACAAACAGGGAGGGACGTTCACCCCTCCACTTT. Looking up the rest from reference TRBV5-4 and TRBJ1-6 gives the full variable domain: ETGVTQSPTHLIKTRGQQVTLRCSSQSGHNTVSWYQQALGQGPQFIFQYYREEENGRGNFPPRFSGLQFPNYSSELNVNALELDDSALYLCASTNREGRSPLHFGNGTRLTVT.